A selection of T cell receptor beta chains follows, all from one sample in a study of blood T cell repertoires in COVID-19. The repertoire was sequenced with immunoSEQ multiplex PCR; TCRdb's copy has only in-frame clones and lacks some. The table records roughly 110,000 clones, around 80% of them present only once. Sequencing input: peripheral blood. These TCRs come from a woman aged 55-69 years with acute or convalescent COVID-19. CDR3s include the opening cysteine and the closing phenylalanine or tryptophan. D genes are given only for firm matches. Not all rows give a size; the values are once, few, many and, for expanded clones, a class.

J: TRBJ2-3
size: -
D: TRBD2
V: TRBV19
length: 16
CDR3: CASSILAGGLTDTQYF
DNA: TGTGCCAGTAGTATCCTCGCGGGGGGGCTCACAGATACGCAGTATTTT

J: TRBJ2-3
size: -
D: TRBD2
V: TRBV5-1
length: 16
CDR3: CASSSPGLRSTDTQYF
DNA: TGCGCCAGCAGCTCGCCGGGACTAAGGAGCACAGATACGCAGTATTTT

J: TRBJ2-3
size: -
D: TRBD2
V: TRBV5-1
length: 16
CDR3: CASSAGLAQSTDTQYF
DNA: TGCGCCAGCAGCGCGGGACTAGCCCAGAGCACAGATACGCAGTATTTT

J: TRBJ2-3
size: -
D: TRBD2
V: TRBV10-1
length: 13
CDR3: CASRKSGTDTQYF
DNA: TGCGCCAGCAGAAAAAGCGGGACGGATACGCAGTATTTT

J: TRBJ2-3
size: -
D: TRBD1
V: TRBV29-1
length: 13
CDR3: CSTRQGGTDTQYF
DNA: TGCAGCACCAGACAGGGCGGCACAGATACGCAGTATTTT

J: TRBJ1-2
size: -
D: -
V: TRBV5-4
length: 12
CDR3: CASRPTGYGYTF
DNA: TGTGCCAGCAGACCGACAGGTTATGGCTACACCTTC

J: TRBJ1-2
size: -
D: -
V: TRBV19
length: 16
CDR3: CASLISSTRVDYGYTF
DNA: TGTGCCAGTTTGATATCTTCGACGCGGGTGGACTATGGCTACACCTTC

J: TRBJ1-5
size: -
D: TRBD1
V: TRBV19
length: 14
CDR3: CASKTGGNQGPQHF
DNA: TGTGCCAGTAAGACAGGGGGTAATCAAGGGCCCCAGCATTTT

J: TRBJ1-1
size: once
D: -
V: TRBV18
length: 15
CDR3: CASSLTQIMNTEAFF
DNA: TGTGCCAGCTCACTTACGCAGATCATGAACACTGAAGCTTTCTTT

J: TRBJ1-2
size: few
D: -
V: TRBV7-2
length: 14
CDR3: CASSSQTANYGYTF
DNA: TGTGCCAGCAGCTCGCAGACAGCTAACTATGGCTACACCTTC

J: TRBJ2-1
size: -
D: TRBD2
V: TRBV5-1
length: 15
CDR3: CASSSAGAGSNEQFF
DNA: TGCGCCAGCAGTTCAGCGGGGGCCGGGTCCAATGAGCAGTTCTTC

J: TRBJ2-2
size: -
D: TRBD2
V: TRBV7-3
length: 16
CDR3: CASSWTSSANTGELFF
DNA: TGTGCCAGCAGCTGGACTAGCAGCGCGAACACCGGGGAGCTGTTTTTT

J: TRBJ2-2
size: -
D: -
V: TRBV19
length: 16
CDR3: CASSFPVSGTTGELFF
DNA: TGTGCCAGTAGTTTCCCCGTTTCGGGAACGACCGGGGAGCTGTTTTTT

J: TRBJ2-5
size: -
D: TRBD2
V: TRBV7-2
length: 16
CDR3: CASSLVAAGEQETQYF
DNA: TGTGCCAGCAGCTTAGTCGCGGCGGGGGAGCAAGAGACCCAGTACTTC

J: TRBJ2-3
size: -
D: TRBD1
V: TRBV7-2
length: 14
CDR3: CASSLGQGADTQYF
DNA: TGTGCCAGCAGCTTGGGACAGGGGGCAGATACGCAGTATTTT

J: TRBJ1-6
size: -
D: -
V: TRBV11-2
length: 15
CDR3: CASSPPTDYNSPLHF
DNA: TGTGCCAGCAGCCCCCCGACAGATTATAATTCACCCCTCCACTTT

J: TRBJ1-2
size: -
D: TRBD1
V: TRBV5-1
length: 15
CDR3: CASRTALAGGSGYTF
DNA: TGCGCCAGCAGGACCGCCTTGGCAGGGGGCTCGGGCTACACCTTC

J: TRBJ2-7
size: -
D: TRBD2
V: TRBV3-1/TRBV3-2
length: 15
CDR3: CASSQEGIPGREKYF
DNA: TGTGCCAGCAGCCAAGAAGGGATACCGGGGCGGGAGAAGTACTTC

J: TRBJ1-2
size: -
D: -
V: TRBV2
length: 13
CDR3: CASSADINYGYTF
DNA: TGTGCCAGCAGTGCTGACATCAACTATGGCTACACCTTC

J: TRBJ2-1
size: -
D: -
V: TRBV11-3
length: 12
CDR3: CASSLGFERQFF
DNA: TGTGCCAGCAGCTTAGGGTTTGAGCGGCAGTTCTTC

J: TRBJ2-2
size: -
D: -
V: TRBV5-1
length: 14
CDR3: CASSWDIDTGELFF
DNA: TGCGCCAGCAGCTGGGACATAGACACCGGGGAGCTGTTTTTT

J: TRBJ2-1
size: -
D: TRBD2
V: TRBV10-1
length: 15
CDR3: CASSASGSPNNEQFF
DNA: TGCGCCAGCAGTGCTAGCGGGAGTCCAAACAATGAGCAGTTCTTC

J: TRBJ2-1
size: -
D: -
V: TRBV7-2
length: 16
CDR3: CASSPPGVRSYNEQFF
DNA: TGTGCCAGCAGCCCCCCCGGGGTACGCTCCTACAATGAGCAGTTCTTC

J: TRBJ2-1
size: -
D: TRBD2
V: TRBV7-9
length: 16
CDR3: CASSLASGREYNEQFF
DNA: TGTGCCAGCAGCTTAGCCTCCGGGAGGGAATACAATGAGCAGTTCTTC

J: TRBJ1-3
size: -
D: -
V: TRBV6-5
length: 13
CDR3: CASSYNSGNTIYF
DNA: TGTGCCAGCAGTTATAACTCTGGAAACACCATATATTTT